A single sample gave rise to the 16 T cell receptor beta chains below, sequenced in a study of graft-versus-host responses after intestinal transplantation. Profiled with immunoSEQ multiplex PCR; TCRdb holds only in-frame clones, not every one. The table records about 59,000 clones, around 92% of them present only once. Their recognized antigens are unknown. Sequencing was performed on unstimulated CD4+ T cells sorted from spleen or lymph node cells, taken before transplant. These receptors were collected from a human donor who was the organ donor for an intestinal transplant.

This clone is a singleton in its sample. This rearrangement joins TRBV7-6 to TRBJ2-1; tentative D call: TRBD2 (6 bases). This CDR3 region has 17 residues. Germline CDR1 and CDR2: SGHVS and FNYEAQ. V shed 2 bases and J shed 0 bases, with 14 bases lying between them. The CDR3 is CASSLLSREISYNEQFF. Written as DNA, the CDR3 is TGTGCCAGCAGCTTATTGTCGCGGGAAATCTCCTACAATGAGCAGTTCTTC. The variable domain in full, with the rest retrieved from reference TRBV7-6 and TRBJ2-1, is GAGVSQSPRYKVTKRGQDVALRCDPISGHVSLYWYRQALGQGPEFLTYFNYEAQQDKSGLPNDRFSAERPEGSISTLTIQRTEQRDSAMYRCASSLLSREISYNEQFFGPGTRLTVL.

CDR3 DNA: TGTGCCAGCAGCCAGACAGATACGCAGTATTTT. Residues: CASSQTDTQYF. The chain employs TRBV4-2 and TRBJ2-3; D gene ambiguous. The CDR3 extends over 11 amino acids. Germline assignment: CDR1 LGHNA and CDR2 YNFKEQ. The V end lost 3 bases, the J end lost 3 bases, and 1 base lay between the germline ends.

This clone was seen only once. The rearrangement uses TRBV7-2 and TRBJ2-3; the D gene is possibly TRBD2 (5 bases). Trimming left V 3 bases short and J 4 bases short, with 11 bases between. The CDR3 is 14 residues long. Germline V lookup: CDR1 SGHTA, CDR2 FQGNSA. The CDR3 DNA reads TGTGCCAGCAGCTTCAGCCTAGCCCCAGATACGCAGTATTTT. It specifies CASSFSLAPDTQYF.

The rearrangement joins TRBV4-1 to TRBJ2-3; D unresolved. Germline assignment: CDR1 MGHRA and CDR2 YSYEKL. The CDR3 is 14 residues long. Trimming took 1 base from V and 5 from J, leaving 10 bases between them. The CDR3 protein is CASSQVGTVDTQYF. CDR3 DNA sequence: TGCGCCAGCAGCCAAGTAGGAACGGTAGATACGCAGTATTTT.

This clone appeared once. The chain is built from TRBV4-3 and TRBJ1-1; no reliable D call. Trimming stripped 4 bases from V and 0 bases from J, with 12 bases between. Germline V gene sequence: CDR1 LGHNA, CDR2 YSLEER. The CDR3 totals 15 residues. Here the CDR3 DNA reads TGCGCCAGCAGCCTAAATGAAGGGTTGAACACTGAAGCTTTCTTT. Encoded protein: CASSLNEGLNTEAFF.

The chain combines TRBV5-1 with TRBJ2-7; tentative D call: TRBD2 (6 bases). CDR3 length: 14 residues. V shed 2 bases and J shed 2 bases, with 11 bases lying between them. Per the germline V gene, CDR1 is SGHRS and CDR2 is YFSETQ. CDR3 sequence reads: CASSLLSGAYEQYF. CDR3 sequence (DNA): TGCGCCAGCAGCTTACTATCGGGGGCCTACGAGCAGTACTTC.

CDR3 amino acids: CASSYRGLFAYEQYF. The CDR3 DNA reads TGTGCCAGCAGTTATCGGGGACTCTTCGCCTACGAGCAGTACTTC. V gene TRBV6-5 combines with J gene TRBJ2-7; weak D call: TRBD2 (6 bases). Germline CDR1 is MNHEY and CDR2 is SVGAGI. V lost 3 bases to trimming and J lost 2 bases, with 14 bases between them. The CDR3 consists of 15 residues.

The V and J genes are TRBV4-1 and TRBJ2-6; the D is unclear. V was cut by 2 bases and J by 0 bases, with 5 bases left in between. This CDR3 spans 15 amino acids. Germline CDR1 is MGHRA and CDR2 is YSYEKL. CDR3 nucleotide sequence: TGCGCCAGCAGCCAATTATACTCTGGGGCCAACGTCCTGACTTTC. This translates into CASSQLYSGANVLTF.

This clone has only one observation. The V call is TRBV7-6, the J call TRBJ2-7; possibly TRBD2 for D (6 bases). There are 15 residues in the CDR3. Looked up from germline, CDR1 is SGHVS and CDR2 is FNYEAQ. V shed 1 base and J shed 2 bases, with 12 bases lying between them. The CDR3 reads CASSLGRGSAYEQYF. The CDR3 DNA follows: TGTGCCAGCAGCTTAGGGCGGGGTAGCGCCTACGAGCAGTACTTC.

The chain joins TRBV12-5 to TRBJ2-3; TRBD2 agrees at 12 bases. The CDR3 covers 16 residues. Looked up from germline, CDR1 is LGHNT and CDR2 is FRNRAP. V lost 6 bases to trimming and J lost 1 base; unmatched junction nucleotides: 5. The CDR3 here is CASGIGLAGRTDTQYF. The CDR3 DNA sequence: TGTGCTAGTGGGATAGGACTAGCGGGGCGCACAGATACGCAGTATTTT.

This clone has only one observation. One junction end does not reproduce the germline sequence, and a read error may be involved. J is TRBJ2-7 and V is TRBV7-7; TRBD1 aligns across 7 bases. The CDR3 length is 13 residues. CDR1 is SSHAT, CDR2 FNYEAQ, per germline (reference sequence). The CDR3 is CASSLAGGYEQYF. Here the CDR3 DNA reads TGTGCTAGCAGCTTAGCAGGGGGCTACGAGCAGTACTTC. Drawing the rest from reference TRBV7-7 and TRBJ2-7, the complete variable domain is GAGVSQSPRYKVTKRGQDVTLRCDPISSHATLYWYQQALGQGPEFLTYFNYEAQPDKSGLPSDRFSAERPEGSISTLTIQRTEQRDSAMYRCASSLAGGYEQYFGPGTRLTVT.

This chain joins TRBV5-4 and TRBJ1-6; D is ambiguous. The CDR3 sequence is 17 residues long. V was trimmed by 0 bases and J by 0 bases, leaving 10 bases between them. Germline V lookup: CDR1 SGHNT, CDR2 YYREEE (reference sequence). CDR3 bases: TGTGCCAGCAGCTTGGGTGGCGGGAGCTCCTATAATTCACCCCTCCACTTT. This gives the protein CASSLGGGSSYNSPLHF.

The chain employs TRBV30 and TRBJ2-1, with 9 bases fitting TRBD2. The J segment lost 10 bases and the V segment lost 2 bases, leaving 3 bases of the junction unmatched. The CDR3 totals 12 residues. CDR1 and CDR2 (germline): GTSNPN, SVGIG (reference sequence). The CDR3 loop reads CAWSHSGGEQFF. CDR3 nucleotides: TGTGCCTGGAGTCATAGCGGGGGAGAGCAGTTCTTC. Using reference TRBV30 and TRBJ2-1 for the parts outside the CDR3, the full variable domain is SQTIHQWPATLVQPVGSPLSLECTVEGTSNPNLYWYRQAAGRGLQLLFYSVGIGQISSEVPQNLSASRPQDRQFILSSKKLLLSDSGFYLCAWSHSGGEQFFGPGTRLTVL.

The chain is built from TRBV9 and TRBJ2-2, with TRBD2 as a possible D gene (6 bases). Germline CDR1 and CDR2: SGDLS and YYNGEE. The CDR3 runs 14 residues. The V and J ends lost 3 bases and 7 bases respectively, with 13 bases between them. The CDR3 sequence: CASSGEVGGGELFF. DNA of the CDR3: TGTGCCAGCAGCGGGGAGGTGGGGGGCGGGGAGCTGTTTTTT.

J is TRBJ1-4 and V is TRBV10-3; unclear D gene. The V end lost 3 bases, the J end lost 8 bases, and 16 bases lay between the germline ends. CDR3 length: 15 amino acids. Germline CDR1 ENHRY, CDR2 SYGVKD. CDR3 coding DNA: TGTGCCATCAGTGAAGGGCTTTTGCAGGTCGAAAAACTGTTTTTT. Translated: CAISEGLLQVEKLFF.

This clone was observed a few times. This chain connects TRBV7-2 to TRBJ2-7; the match to TRBD2 covers 9 bases. The CDR3 has 17 amino acids. Germline CDR1 and CDR2: SGHTA and FQGNSA. Germline trimming cut 3 bases from V and 4 bases from J; bases unmatched to any gene: 13. Here the CDR3 reads CASSFRESGGGAYEQYF. DNA of the CDR3: TGTGCCAGCAGCTTTCGTGAATCAGGCGGGGGGGCTTACGAGCAGTACTTC.